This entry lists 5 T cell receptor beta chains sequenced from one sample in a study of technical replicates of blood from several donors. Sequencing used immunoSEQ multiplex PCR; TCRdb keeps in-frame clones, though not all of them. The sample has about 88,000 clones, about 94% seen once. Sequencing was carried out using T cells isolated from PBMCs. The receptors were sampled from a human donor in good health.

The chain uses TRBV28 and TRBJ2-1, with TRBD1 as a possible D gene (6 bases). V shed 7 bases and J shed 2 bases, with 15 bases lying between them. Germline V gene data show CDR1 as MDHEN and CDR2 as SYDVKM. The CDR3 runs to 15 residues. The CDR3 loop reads CASNGADRPYNEQFF. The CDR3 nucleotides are TGTGCCAGCAATGGGGCGGACAGACCCTACAATGAGCAGTTCTTC.

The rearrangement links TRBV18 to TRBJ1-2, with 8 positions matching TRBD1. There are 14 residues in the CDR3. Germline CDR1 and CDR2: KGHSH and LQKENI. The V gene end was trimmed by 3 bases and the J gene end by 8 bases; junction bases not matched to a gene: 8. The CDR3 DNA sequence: TGTGCCAGCTCACCTACGGACAGGGCCGAAGGCTACACCTTC. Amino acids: CASSPTDRAEGYTF.

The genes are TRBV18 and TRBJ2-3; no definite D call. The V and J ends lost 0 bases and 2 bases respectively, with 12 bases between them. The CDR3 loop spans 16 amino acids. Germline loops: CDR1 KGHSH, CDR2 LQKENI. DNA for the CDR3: TGTGCCAGCTCACCACCTACACAGTACCCCACAGATACGCAGTATTTT. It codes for CASSPPTQYPTDTQYF. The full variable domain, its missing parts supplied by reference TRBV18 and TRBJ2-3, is NAGVMQNPRHLVRRRGQEARLRCSPMKGHSHVYWYRQLPEEGLKFMVYLQKENIIDESGMPKERFSAEFPKEGPSILRIQQVVRGDSAAYFCASSPPTQYPTDTQYFGPGTRLTVL.

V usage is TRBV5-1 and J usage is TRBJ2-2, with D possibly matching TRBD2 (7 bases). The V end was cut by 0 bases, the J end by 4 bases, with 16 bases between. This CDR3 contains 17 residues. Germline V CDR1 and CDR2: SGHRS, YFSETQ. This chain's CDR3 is CASSLVGASGGTGELFF. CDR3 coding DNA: TGCGCCAGCAGCTTGGTGGGGGCCTCGGGGGGCACCGGGGAGCTGTTTTTT.

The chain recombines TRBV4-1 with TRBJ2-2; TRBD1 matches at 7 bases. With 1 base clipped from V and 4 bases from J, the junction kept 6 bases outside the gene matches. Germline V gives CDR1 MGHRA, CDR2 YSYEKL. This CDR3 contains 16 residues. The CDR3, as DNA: TGCGCCAGCAGCCAAGGTGTAGGGGGCACCACCGGGGAGCTGTTTTTT. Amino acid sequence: CASSQGVGGTTGELFF.